Listed here are 23 T cell receptor beta chains from one sample, sequenced in a study of early T cells in non-severe SARS-CoV-2 infection. Each CDR3 protein is one row after TCRdb ran MiXCR on the 5' RACE reads. Here the sample spans about 69,000 distinct CDR3 sequences, roughly 8.7% being singletons. The sequenced sample was whole blood. These receptors were collected from an adult who was a healthcare worker with PCR-confirmed SARS-CoV-2 infection or an uninfected control (not recorded which).

This clonotype was seen at least ten times. This chain uses TRBV29-1 with TRBJ2-1, with D hard to call. The ends were cut back, 4 bases at V and 1 base at J, with 2 bases in the middle. Germline V gene data show CDR1 as SQVTM and CDR2 as ANQGSEA. This CDR3 region has 11 residues. CDR3 region: CSVGSYNEQFF. Here the CDR3 DNA reads TGCAGCGTTGGTTCCTACAATGAGCAGTTCTTC.

This clonotype occurred a few times. V is TRBV7-2 and J is TRBJ2-5; D gene unclear. This CDR3 contains 13 residues. Trimming pared 0 bases from V and 4 bases from J, leaving 6 bases between. Germline CDR1 is SGHTA and CDR2 is FQGNSA. The CDR3 is CASSLARSETQYF. In DNA, the CDR3 is TGTGCCAGCAGCTTAGCCCGGTCAGAGACCCAGTACTTC.

The chain combines TRBV5-5 with TRBJ1-2; 7 bases are a match to TRBD1. The CDR3 is made up of 17 amino acids. Germline assignment: CDR1 SGHKS and CDR2 YYEKEE (reference sequence). The junction had 9 bases not matched to a gene; V was cut back by 1 base and J by 0 bases. CDR3 nucleotides: TGTGCCAGCAGCTTGATCACAGGGGCCGCAGCTAACTATGGCTACACCTTC. It is translated as CASSLITGAAANYGYTF.

The rearrangement joins TRBV9 to TRBJ2-6; D is perhaps TRBD1 (7 bases). The CDR3 sequence is 15 residues long. Trimming took off 5 bases at V and 4 bases at J, with 13 bases between the two ends. Germline-derived CDR1 and CDR2 are SGDLS and YYNGEE. CDR3 loop: CASREGAPGANVLTF. In DNA, the CDR3 is TGTGCCAGCAGGGAGGGGGCGCCCGGGGCCAACGTCCTGACTTTC.

The table lists this clonotype with a few counts. V and J are TRBV11-2 and TRBJ1-1, with 8 bases matching TRBD1. Germline V lookup: CDR1 SGHAT, CDR2 FQNNGV. The CDR3 is 14 residues long. V shed 5 bases and J 6 bases; nucleotides not matched to a gene: 8. The CDR3 spells CASSRATGEAEAFF. The CDR3 region has the DNA TGTGCCAGCAGCCGCGCGACAGGGGAAGCTGAAGCTTTCTTT. Drawing the rest from reference TRBV11-2 and TRBJ1-1, the complete variable domain is EAGVAQSPRYKIIEKRQSVAFWCNPISGHATLYWYQQILGQGPKLLIQFQNNGVVDDSQLPKDRFSAERLKGVDSTLKIQPAKLEDSAVYLCASSRATGEAEAFFGQGTRLTVV.

This clonotype was counted many times. The chain uses TRBV6-6 and TRBJ2-7; TRBD2 agrees at 8 bases. After removal of 4 bases from V and 2 bases from J, the junction contained 7 bases not matched to a gene. The CDR3 has 15 amino acids. Germline V gene data show CDR1 as MNHNY and CDR2 as SVGAGI (reference sequence). CDR3 in amino acids: CASSSRPGGAYEQYF. The DNA of the CDR3 is TGTGCCAGCAGTTCCCGCCCGGGGGGGGCCTACGAGCAGTACTTC.

This clonotype was observed many times. The J gene is TRBJ2-3, the V gene TRBV13, with 10 bases that match TRBD2. Unmatched junction bases numbered 9, after V lost 6 bases and J lost 3 bases. The germline gives CDR1 PRHDT, CDR2 FYEKMQ (reference sequence). This CDR3 is 16 amino acids long. Written as DNA, the CDR3 is TGTGCCAGCAGTTCTACTAGCGGGATACGGACAGATACGCAGTATTTT. It translates to CASSSTSGIRTDTQYF.

This clonotype was observed at least ten times. The rearrangement links TRBV2 to TRBJ1-1; D gene ambiguous. The CDR3 loop spans 13 amino acids. V gave up 5 bases and J gave up 9 bases, with 16 bases separating them. The germline V gene encodes CDR1 SNHLY and CDR2 FYNNEI. CDR3 protein: CASSSTGFVKAFF. CDR3 DNA sequence: TGTGCCAGCAGTTCGACGGGGTTTGTTAAAGCTTTCTTT.

The chain recombines TRBV6-2 or TRBV6-3 with TRBJ2-7; 9 bases fit TRBD1. CDR1 and CDR2 from the germline V gene are MNHEY and SVGEGT. The V gene end was trimmed by 4 bases and the J gene end by 1 base; junction bases not matched to a gene: 11. CDR3 size: 17 residues. This chain's CDR3 is CASSSTRTGTGSYEQYF. The CDR3 DNA follows: TGTGCCAGCAGTTCCACACGGACCGGGACAGGGTCCTACGAGCAGTACTTC.

This clonotype was seen a handful of times. CDR3 residues: CSAREQGDNSPLHF. As DNA, the CDR3 is TGCAGTGCTAGGGAGCAGGGGGATAATTCACCCCTCCACTTT. V is TRBV20-1 and J is TRBJ1-6; 7 bases line up with TRBD1. The CDR3 extends over 14 amino acids. The V gene end was trimmed by 3 bases and the J gene end by 5 bases; junction bases not matched to a gene: 4. Per the germline V gene, CDR1 is DFQATT and CDR2 is SNEGSKA (reference sequence).

The sample holds a few counts of this clonotype. The chain couples TRBV7-2 to TRBJ2-3; D call uncertain. There are 15 residues in the CDR3. Germline CDR1 reads SGHTA; CDR2 reads FQGNSA. V was cut by 2 bases and J by 2 bases, with 11 bases left in between. CDR3 amino acids: CASSLSPGDTDTQYF. The DNA for the CDR3 is TGTGCCAGCAGCTTAAGTCCTGGGGACACAGATACGCAGTATTTT.

CDR3 amino acids: CASRPPLGGRTGELFF. The CDR3 DNA reads as TGTGCCAGCAGGCCGCCGTTGGGGGGCCGGACCGGGGAGCTGTTTTTT. This chain links TRBV11-2 with TRBJ2-2, with D perhaps being TRBD1 or TRBD2 (6 bases each). Germline lookup yields CDR1 SGHAT and CDR2 FQNNGV. V was trimmed by 6 bases and J by 5 bases, leaving 19 bases between them. This CDR3 spans 16 amino acids.

This clonotype was detected ten times or more. V and J are TRBV24-1 and TRBJ2-2; D is unresolved. Germline V gene data show CDR1 as KGHDR and CDR2 as SFDVKD. The CDR3 consists of 13 residues. V was trimmed by 6 bases and J by 6 bases, leaving 10 bases between them. DNA for the CDR3: TGTGCCACCAGTCACCTGTCCTCCGGGGAGCTGTTTTTT. The encoded protein is CATSHLSSGELFF.

The chain has TRBV6-1 and TRBJ1-6, with D tentatively TRBD1 (5 bases). The CDR3 extends over 14 amino acids. Germline-derived CDR1 and CDR2 are MNHNS and SASEGT. Deletions cut 7 bases from V and 7 bases from J, with 14 bases between. The CDR3 DNA is TGTGCCAGCAACCGGGACCCTGGGAATTCACCCCTCCACTTT. Its translation: CASNRDPGNSPLHF.

This clonotype was seen ten or more times. The J gene is TRBJ2-5, the V gene TRBV19; weak D call: TRBD1 (6 bases). With 7 bases removed from V and 5 bases from J, the gap between germline ends came to 17 bases. Germline loops: CDR1 LNHDA, CDR2 SQIVND (reference sequence). This CDR3 contains 14 residues. This CDR3 reads CASTAAGAEETQYF. The DNA for the CDR3 is TGTGCCAGTACTGCTGCAGGGGCCGAGGAGACCCAGTACTTC.

J is TRBJ2-1 and V is TRBV6-5; D not resolved. Germline lookup yields CDR1 MNHEY and CDR2 SVGAGI. The CDR3 is 15 residues long. V lost 6 bases to trimming and J lost 1 base, with 13 bases between them. CDR3 sequence reads: CASRISMGSYNEQFF. The CDR3 DNA reads as TGTGCCAGCAGGATTAGTATGGGGTCCTACAATGAGCAGTTCTTC.

This clonotype was detected a few times. The chain recombines TRBV7-2 with TRBJ2-7; maybe TRBD2 (6 bases). V lost 1 base and J lost 4, with 14 bases in between. The germline V gene encodes CDR1 SGHTA and CDR2 FQGNSA. The CDR3 covers 15 residues. The CDR3 is CASSLDAAAGYEQYF. The CDR3 DNA reads as TGTGCCAGCAGCTTAGACGCAGCCGCGGGGTACGAGCAGTACTTC.

This clonotype was seen only a few times. This chain links TRBV10-1 with TRBJ2-7, with TRBD1 matching 7 bases. V lost 6 bases and J lost 2; bases outside the gene matches: 7. CDR1 is WNHNN, CDR2 SYGVQD, per germline (reference sequence). This CDR3 has 14 amino acids. The CDR3 DNA is TGCGCCAGCAGGACAGGGCGCTACGCCTACGAGCAGTACTTC. It yields the protein CASRTGRYAYEQYF.

This clonotype was detected ten times or more. The V gene is TRBV9, the J gene TRBJ2-3; 8 nucleotides agree with TRBD2. Losses at the gene ends were 7 bases for V and 2 bases for J; bases not matched to a gene: 6. The CDR3 has 14 residues. CDR1 is SGDLS, CDR2 YYNGEE, per germline. CDR3 loop: CASGIAGLTDTQYF. As DNA, the CDR3 is TGTGCCAGCGGGATAGCGGGGCTCACAGATACGCAGTATTTT. Drawing the rest from reference TRBV9 and TRBJ2-3, the complete variable domain is DSGVTQTPKHLITATGQRVTLRCSPRSGDLSVYWYQQSLDQGLQFLIQYYNGEERAKGNILERFSAQQFPDLHSELNLSSLELGDSALYFCASGIAGLTDTQYFGPGTRLTVL.

This clonotype was seen at least ten times. The V and J genes are TRBV28 and TRBJ2-7, with D tentatively TRBD1 (6 bases). This CDR3 has 14 amino acids. Deletions cut 6 bases from V and 0 bases from J, with 12 bases between. The germline V gene encodes CDR1 MDHEN and CDR2 SYDVKM. The CDR3 DNA reads as TGTGCCAGCAGAAGGACAGTGGACTCCTACGAGCAGTACTTC. It is translated as CASRRTVDSYEQYF.

CDR3 sequence (DNA): TGCAGTGCTAGAGTGGTAGACTCGACCTACGAGCAGTACTTC. Translated: CSARVVDSTYEQYF. V usage is TRBV20-1 and J usage is TRBJ2-7; D is ambiguous. This CDR3 comprises 14 residues. Germline CDR1 DFQATT, CDR2 SNEGSKA (reference sequence). Between the trimmed V and J ends, which lost 1 base and 2 bases, there was a span of 12 bases.

At least ten counts were recorded for this clonotype. V is TRBV20-1 and J is TRBJ2-3; no firm D call. Germline V gives CDR1 DFQATT, CDR2 SNEGSKA (reference sequence). The V gene lost 1 base and the J gene lost 4 bases, with 9 bases spanning the gap. There are 13 residues in the CDR3. The CDR3 protein is CSARAPVADTQYF. As DNA, the CDR3 is TGCAGTGCTAGAGCTCCAGTCGCAGATACGCAGTATTTT.

This clonotype was seen many times. V and J are TRBV19 and TRBJ2-2; unclear D gene. The CDR3 is 14 residues long. Germline assignment: CDR1 LNHDA and CDR2 SQIVND (reference sequence). V was shortened by 9 bases and J by 5 bases, with 16 bases between the two germline ends. The chain's CDR3 is CASSLTGNTGELFF. CDR3 sequence (DNA): TGTGCCAGCAGCTTAACCGGAAATACCGGGGAGCTGTTTTTT.